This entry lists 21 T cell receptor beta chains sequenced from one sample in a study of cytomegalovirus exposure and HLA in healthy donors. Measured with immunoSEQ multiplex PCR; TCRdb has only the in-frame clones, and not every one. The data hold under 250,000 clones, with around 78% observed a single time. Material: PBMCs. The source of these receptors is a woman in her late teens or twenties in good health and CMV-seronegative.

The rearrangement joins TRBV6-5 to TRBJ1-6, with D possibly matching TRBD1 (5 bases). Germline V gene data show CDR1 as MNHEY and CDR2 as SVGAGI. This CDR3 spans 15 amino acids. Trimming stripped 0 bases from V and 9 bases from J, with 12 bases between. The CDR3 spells CASSYSRAGRSPLHF. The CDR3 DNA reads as TGTGCCAGCAGTTACTCTAGGGCAGGGCGTTCACCCCTCCACTTT.

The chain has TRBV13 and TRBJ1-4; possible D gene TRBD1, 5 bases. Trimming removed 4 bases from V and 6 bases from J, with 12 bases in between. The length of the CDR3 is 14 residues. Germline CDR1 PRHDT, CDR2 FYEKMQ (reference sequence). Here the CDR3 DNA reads TGTGCCAGCAGCTATAAGACAGATCATGAAAAACTGTTTTTT. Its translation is CASSYKTDHEKLFF.

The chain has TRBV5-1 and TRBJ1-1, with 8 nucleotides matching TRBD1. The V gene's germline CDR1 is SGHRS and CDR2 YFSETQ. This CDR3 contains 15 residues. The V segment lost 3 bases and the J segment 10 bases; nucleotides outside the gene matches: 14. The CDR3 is CASSWGSGQGGRAFF. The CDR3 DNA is TGCGCCAGCAGCTGGGGCTCCGGACAGGGAGGACGAGCTTTCTTT.

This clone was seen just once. This CDR3 is CSVQGNGEKLFF. The CDR3 bases are TGCAGCGTTCAGGGGAACGGTGAAAAACTGTTTTTT. The rearrangement uses TRBV29-1 and TRBJ1-4; tentatively, D is TRBD1 (6 bases). Germline V gene sequence: CDR1 SQVTM, CDR2 ANQGSEA. Trimming left V 5 bases short and J 7 bases short, with 11 bases between. This CDR3 has 12 amino acids.

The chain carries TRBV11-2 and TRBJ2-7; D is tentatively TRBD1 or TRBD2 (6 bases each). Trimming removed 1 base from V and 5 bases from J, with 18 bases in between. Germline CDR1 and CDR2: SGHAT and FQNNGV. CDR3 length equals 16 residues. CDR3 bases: TGTGCCAGCAGCTTAGGGGGGCAGCGGAGGGGCGACGAGCAGTACTTC. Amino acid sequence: CASSLGGQRRGDEQYF.

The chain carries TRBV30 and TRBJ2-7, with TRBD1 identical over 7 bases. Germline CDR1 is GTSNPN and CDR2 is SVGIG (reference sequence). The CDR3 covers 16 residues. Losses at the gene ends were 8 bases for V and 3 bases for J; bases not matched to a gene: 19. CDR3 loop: CATTGQSNRGYYEQYF. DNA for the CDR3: TGTGCCACCACGGGACAGTCCAATCGGGGTTACTACGAGCAGTACTTC.

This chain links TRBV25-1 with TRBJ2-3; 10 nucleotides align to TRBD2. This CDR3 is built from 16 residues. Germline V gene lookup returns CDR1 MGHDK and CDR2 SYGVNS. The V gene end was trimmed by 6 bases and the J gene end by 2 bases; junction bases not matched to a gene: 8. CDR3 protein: CASRSTSGANTDTQYF. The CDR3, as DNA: TGTGCCAGCAGGTCAACTAGCGGGGCGAACACAGATACGCAGTATTTT.

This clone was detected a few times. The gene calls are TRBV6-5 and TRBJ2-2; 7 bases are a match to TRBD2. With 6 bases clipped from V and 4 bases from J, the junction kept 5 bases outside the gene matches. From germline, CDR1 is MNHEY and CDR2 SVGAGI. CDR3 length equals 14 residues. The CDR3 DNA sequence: TGTGCCAGCAGGGCTAGCGGCGTCACCGGGGAGCTGTTTTTT. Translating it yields CASRASGVTGELFF.

The CDR3 is CATSRSGTSGRRNEQFF. The CDR3 DNA reads as TGTGCCACCAGCAGGTCCGGGACTAGCGGGAGAAGGAATGAGCAGTTCTTC. The J gene is TRBJ2-1, the V gene TRBV15; 14 bases are a match to TRBD2. This CDR3 has 17 amino acids. Germline CDR1 LNHNV, CDR2 YYDKDF (reference sequence). Trimming cost V 3 bases and J 7 bases; bases outside gene matches: 8.

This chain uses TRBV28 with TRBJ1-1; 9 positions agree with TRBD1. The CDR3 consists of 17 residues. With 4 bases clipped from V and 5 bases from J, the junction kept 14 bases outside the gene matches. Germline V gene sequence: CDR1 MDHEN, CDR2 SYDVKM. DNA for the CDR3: TGTGCCAGCAGTTGGGACAGGGCGGCGTTTCGATGGACTGAAGCTTTCTTT. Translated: CASSWDRAAFRWTEAFF. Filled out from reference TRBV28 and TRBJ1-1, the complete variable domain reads DVKVTQSSRYLVKRTGEKVFLECVQDMDHENMFWYRQDPGLGLRLIYFSYDVKMKEKGDIPEGYSVSREKKERFSLILESASTNQTSMYLCASSWDRAAFRWTEAFFGQGTRLTVV.

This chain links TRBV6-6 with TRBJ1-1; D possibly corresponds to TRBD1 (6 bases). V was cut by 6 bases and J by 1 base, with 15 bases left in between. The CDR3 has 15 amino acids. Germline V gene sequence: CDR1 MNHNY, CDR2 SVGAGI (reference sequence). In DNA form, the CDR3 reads TGTGCCAGCAGGGAGGGGGGACACACGAACACTGAAGCTTTCTTT. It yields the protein CASREGGHTNTEAFF.

The CDR3 spells CASSPRGLFRETQYF. CDR3 DNA: TGCGCCAGCAGCCCCCGGGGACTATTCAGAGAGACCCAGTACTTC. J is TRBJ2-5 and V is TRBV4-1; 7 bases are shared with TRBD2. V shed 4 bases and J 4 bases; nucleotides not matched to a gene: 9. The CDR3 runs to 15 residues. CDR1 MGHRA and CDR2 YSYEKL come from the germline V gene.

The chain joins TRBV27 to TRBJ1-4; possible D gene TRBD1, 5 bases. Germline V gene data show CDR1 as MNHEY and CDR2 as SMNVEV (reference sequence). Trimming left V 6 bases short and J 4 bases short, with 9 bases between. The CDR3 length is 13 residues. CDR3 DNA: TGTGCCAGCAGGCGGGGGAATAATGAAAAACTGTTTTTT. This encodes CASRRGNNEKLFF.

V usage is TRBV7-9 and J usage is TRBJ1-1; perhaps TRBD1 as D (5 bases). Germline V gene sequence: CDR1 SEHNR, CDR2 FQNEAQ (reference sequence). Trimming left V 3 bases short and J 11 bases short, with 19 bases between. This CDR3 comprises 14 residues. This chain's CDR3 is CASSFSGLGTGAFF. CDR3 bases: TGTGCCAGCAGCTTCTCCGGACTTGGGACGGGGGCTTTCTTT.

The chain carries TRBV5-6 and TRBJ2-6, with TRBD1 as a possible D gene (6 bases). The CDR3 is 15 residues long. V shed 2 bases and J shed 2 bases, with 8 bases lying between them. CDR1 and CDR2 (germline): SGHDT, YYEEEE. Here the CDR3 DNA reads TGTGCCAGCAGCTTCCGACAGGCTGGGGCCAACGTCCTGACTTTC. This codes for CASSFRQAGANVLTF. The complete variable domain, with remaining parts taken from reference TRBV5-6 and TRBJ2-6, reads DAGVTQSPTHLIKTRGQQVTLRCSPKSGHDTVSWYQQALGQGPQFIFQYYEEEERQRGNFPDRFSGHQFPNYSSELNVNALLLGDSALYLCASSFRQAGANVLTFGAGSRLTVL.

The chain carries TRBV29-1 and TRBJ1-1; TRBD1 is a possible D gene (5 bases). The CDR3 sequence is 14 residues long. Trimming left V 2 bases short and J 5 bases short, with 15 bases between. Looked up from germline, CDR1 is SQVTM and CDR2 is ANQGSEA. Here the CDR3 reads CSVELGVGGTEAFF. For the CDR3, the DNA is TGCAGCGTTGAATTGGGGGTGGGAGGGACTGAAGCTTTCTTT.

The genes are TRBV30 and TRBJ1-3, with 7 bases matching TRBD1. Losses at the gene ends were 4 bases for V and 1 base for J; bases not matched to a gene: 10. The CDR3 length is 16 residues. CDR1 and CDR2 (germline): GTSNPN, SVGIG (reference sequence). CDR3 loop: CAWTQGSAFSGNTIYF. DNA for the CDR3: TGTGCCTGGACACAGGGGAGCGCGTTTTCTGGAAACACCATATATTTT.

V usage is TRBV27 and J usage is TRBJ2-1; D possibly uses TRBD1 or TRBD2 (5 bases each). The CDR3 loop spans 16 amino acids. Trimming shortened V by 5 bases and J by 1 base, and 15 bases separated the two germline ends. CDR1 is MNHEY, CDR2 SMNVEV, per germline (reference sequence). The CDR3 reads CASSGDAFLSYNEQFF. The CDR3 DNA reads TGTGCCAGCAGTGGGGACGCGTTCTTATCCTACAATGAGCAGTTCTTC.

The CDR3 nucleotides are TGTGCCAGCAGTTCCGGGTCGTCCTACGAGCAGTACTTC. Translated, it gives CASSSGSSYEQYF. The chain uses TRBV27 and TRBJ2-7; no clear D. This CDR3 is 13 amino acids long. V gave up 4 bases and J gave up 1 base, with 8 bases separating them. Germline assignment: CDR1 MNHEY and CDR2 SMNVEV (reference sequence).

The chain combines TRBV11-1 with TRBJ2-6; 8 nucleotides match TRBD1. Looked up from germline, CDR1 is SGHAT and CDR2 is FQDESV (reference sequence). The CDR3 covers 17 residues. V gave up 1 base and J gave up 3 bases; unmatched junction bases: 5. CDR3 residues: CASSLGQGARGANVLTF. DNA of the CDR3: TGTGCCAGCAGCTTAGGTCAGGGGGCGCGTGGGGCCAACGTCCTGACTTTC.

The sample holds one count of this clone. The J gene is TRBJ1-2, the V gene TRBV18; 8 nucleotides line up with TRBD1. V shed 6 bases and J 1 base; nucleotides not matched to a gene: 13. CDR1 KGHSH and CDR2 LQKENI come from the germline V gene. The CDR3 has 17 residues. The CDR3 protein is CASSPMRTGLFNYGYTF. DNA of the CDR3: TGTGCCAGCTCTCCAATGAGGACAGGGTTATTTAACTATGGCTACACCTTC.